The clone carrying this T cell receptor (beta chain) was observed a few times. The antigen is not known. The sample belongs to a study of T cells in localized non-small cell lung cancer. Profiled with immunoSEQ multiplex PCR; TCRdb holds only in-frame clones, not every one. This sample carries tens of thousands of clones, roughly four fifths of them seen once, and the ten largest clones take about 20%. Study-level points and caveats: There were a median roughly 62 of the top 100 tumor clones appearing in adjacent lung.

Sequenced material: peripheral blood, taken before any cancer treatment. The clonotype originates from a female donor over 55 with stage II squamous cell lung carcinoma.

The CDR3: CASSIDLGQSYGYTF. CDR3 bases: TGTGCCAGTAGTATAGATCTGGGACAGAGCTATGGCTACACCTTC. The rearrangement joins TRBV19 to TRBJ1-2; the match to TRBD1 covers 7 bases. Germline CDR1 reads LNHDA; CDR2 reads SQIVND (reference sequence). The V segment lost 0 bases and the J segment 4 bases; nucleotides outside the gene matches: 5. This CDR3 is built from 15 residues.